Here is one T cell receptor (beta chain) with its context. The antigen is unknown. MiXCR, applied by TCRdb to the 5' RACE reads, yields one record per CDR3 protein. The sample shows 350,000 to 450,000 distinct CDR3 sequences, roughly a sixth of them seen only once. The sample is drawn from a study of T cells after yellow fever vaccination. CDR3 size: 11 residues. The V and J ends lost 2 bases and 2 bases respectively, with 3 bases between them. CDR1 and CDR2 from the germline V gene are DFQATT and SNEGSKA (reference sequence). Broader study findings: Contamination of FACS-sorted repertoires by abundant clonotypes from the bulk population could occur. Post-booster repertoires contained most primary-vaccination clones again (96% CD4, over 70% CD8). Peaking on day 5 versus 15, the secondary response was faster but weaker.

The chain links TRBV20-1 to TRBJ1-2, with no clear D. The sequence was collected from a man aged 18-30 years who received the YFV17D yellow fever vaccine. The sequencing here drew on PBMCs, taken before the yellow fever booster vaccination. The CDR3 loop is CSARQNYGYTF. Written as DNA, the CDR3 is TGCAGTGCTAGACAGAACTATGGCTACACCTTC.